The 4 T cell receptor beta chains given below trace back to one sample, sequenced in a study of blood T cell repertoires in COVID-19 (dated by TCRdb to about 2020). The method was the immunoSEQ multiplex PCR assay. TCRdb took over this immuneACCESS table, retaining in-frame rearrangements with V and J assigned. Such tables are incomplete; in checked studies, under half of the missing clones stem from an unresolved V gene, and the remainder is unexplained. The sample table holds 300,000 to 450,000 clones, of which approximately 89% were seen once. Clones ranked in the top ten supply 1.5% to 2.5% of the sample. Sequencing input: PBMCs or T cells enriched from blood (not recorded which). These receptors all come from a man aged 35 to 55 in a cohort exposed to, infected with or recovered from COVID-19 (not recorded which).

The V and J genes are TRBV15 and TRBJ1-5; possible D gene TRBD1, 6 bases. The CDR3 contains 16 residues. Germline V CDR1 and CDR2: LNHNV, YYDKDF (reference sequence). The ends were cut back, 1 base at V and 2 bases at J, with 12 bases in the middle. The CDR3 protein is CATSRASGQRNQPQHF. The CDR3 DNA reads as TGTGCCACCAGCAGAGCCTCGGGACAACGCAATCAGCCCCAGCATTTT.

The chain couples TRBV6-5 to TRBJ2-5; 7 bases agree with TRBD1. CDR1 and CDR2 from the germline V gene are MNHEY and SVGAGI. CDR3 length: 15 residues. Germline trimming cut 0 bases from V and 10 bases from J; bases unmatched to any gene: 11. CDR3 amino acids: CASSYSTGFGGGQYF. DNA for the CDR3: TGTGCCAGCAGTTACTCGACAGGGTTTGGGGGCGGCCAGTACTTC.

The chain has TRBV6-5 and TRBJ2-7; D possibly corresponds to TRBD1 (5 bases). V was cut by 0 bases and J by 4 bases, with 10 bases left in between. The CDR3 has 14 amino acids. Per germline, CDR1 MNHEY and CDR2 SVGAGI. CDR3 in amino acids: CASSYSVRAYEQYF. The CDR3 DNA is TGTGCCAGCAGTTACTCGGTCAGGGCATACGAGCAGTACTTC.

The chain recombines TRBV6-5 with TRBJ2-7, with 10 bases that match TRBD1. Germline CDR1 is MNHEY and CDR2 is SVGAGI. V shed 7 bases, J shed 2 bases, and the junction held 5 bases outside the gene matches. The CDR3 totals 14 residues. CDR3 amino acids: CASTAGTGAYEQYF. As DNA, the CDR3 is TGTGCCAGCACCGCCGGGACAGGGGCCTACGAGCAGTACTTC.